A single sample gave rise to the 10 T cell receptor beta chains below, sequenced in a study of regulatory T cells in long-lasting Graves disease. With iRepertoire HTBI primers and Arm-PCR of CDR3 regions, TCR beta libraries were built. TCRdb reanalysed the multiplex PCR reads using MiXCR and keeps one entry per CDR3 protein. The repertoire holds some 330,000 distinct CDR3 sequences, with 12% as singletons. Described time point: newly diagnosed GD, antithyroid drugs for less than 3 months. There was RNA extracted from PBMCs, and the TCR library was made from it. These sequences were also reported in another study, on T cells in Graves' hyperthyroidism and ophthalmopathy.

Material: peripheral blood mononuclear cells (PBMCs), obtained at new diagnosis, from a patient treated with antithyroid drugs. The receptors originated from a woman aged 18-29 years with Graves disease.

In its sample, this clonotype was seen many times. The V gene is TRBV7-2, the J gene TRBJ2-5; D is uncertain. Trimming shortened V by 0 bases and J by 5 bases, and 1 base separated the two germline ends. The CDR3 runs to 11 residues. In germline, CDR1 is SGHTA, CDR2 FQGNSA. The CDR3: CASSLAETQYF. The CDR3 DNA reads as TGTGCCAGCAGCTTAGCGGAGACCCAGTACTTC.

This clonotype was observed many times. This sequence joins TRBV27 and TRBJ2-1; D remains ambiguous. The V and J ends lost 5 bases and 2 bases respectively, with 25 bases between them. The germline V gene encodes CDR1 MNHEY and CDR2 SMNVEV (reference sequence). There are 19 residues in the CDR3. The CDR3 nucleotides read TGTGCCAGCAGTCCGCGTTCGCGTTTGATTTTTCCTACCTACAATGAGCAGTTCTTC. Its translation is CASSPRSRLIFPTYNEQFF.

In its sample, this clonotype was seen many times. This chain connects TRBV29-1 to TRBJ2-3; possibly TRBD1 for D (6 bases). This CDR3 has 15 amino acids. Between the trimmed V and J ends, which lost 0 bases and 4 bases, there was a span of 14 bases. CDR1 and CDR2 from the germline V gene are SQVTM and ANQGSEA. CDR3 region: CSVEDSAGVPDTQYF. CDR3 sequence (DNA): TGCAGCGTTGAAGACTCAGCAGGGGTCCCAGATACGCAGTATTTT.

The CDR3 DNA is TGTGCCAGCAGTCCGTGGGACAGGGTAGATAATGAGCAGTTCTTC. Its translation is CASSPWDRVDNEQFF. This rearrangement joins TRBV27 to TRBJ2-1, with 9 bases that match TRBD1. Germline-derived CDR1 and CDR2 are MNHEY and SMNVEV (reference sequence). The V and J ends lost 5 bases and 7 bases, in that order; junction bases with no gene match: 9. CDR3 size: 15 residues.

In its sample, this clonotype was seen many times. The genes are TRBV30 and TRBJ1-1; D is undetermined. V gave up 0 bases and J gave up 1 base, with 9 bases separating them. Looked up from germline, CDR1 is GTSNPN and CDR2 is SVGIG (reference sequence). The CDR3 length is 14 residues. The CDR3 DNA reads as TGTGCCTGGAGTGTTGAAGGGCGGAACACTGAAGCTTTCTTT. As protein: CAWSVEGRNTEAFF.

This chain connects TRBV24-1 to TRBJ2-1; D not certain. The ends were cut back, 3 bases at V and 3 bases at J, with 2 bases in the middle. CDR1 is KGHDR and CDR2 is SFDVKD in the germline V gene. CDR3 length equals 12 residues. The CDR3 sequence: CATSDGYNEQFF. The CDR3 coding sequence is TGTGCCACCAGTGATGGCTACAATGAGCAGTTCTTC.

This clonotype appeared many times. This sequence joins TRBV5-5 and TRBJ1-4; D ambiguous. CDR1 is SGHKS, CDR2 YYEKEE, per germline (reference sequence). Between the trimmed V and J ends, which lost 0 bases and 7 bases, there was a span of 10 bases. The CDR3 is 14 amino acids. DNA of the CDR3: TGTGCCAGCAGCTTGGGCACAACGAGTGAAAAACTGTTTTTT. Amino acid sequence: CASSLGTTSEKLFF.

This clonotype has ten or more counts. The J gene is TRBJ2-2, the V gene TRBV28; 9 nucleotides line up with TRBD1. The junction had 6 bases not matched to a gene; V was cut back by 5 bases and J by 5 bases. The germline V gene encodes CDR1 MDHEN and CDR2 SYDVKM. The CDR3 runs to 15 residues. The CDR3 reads CASSTGGLRTGELFF. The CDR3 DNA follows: TGTGCCAGCAGTACAGGGGGCCTTCGAACCGGGGAGCTGTTTTTT.

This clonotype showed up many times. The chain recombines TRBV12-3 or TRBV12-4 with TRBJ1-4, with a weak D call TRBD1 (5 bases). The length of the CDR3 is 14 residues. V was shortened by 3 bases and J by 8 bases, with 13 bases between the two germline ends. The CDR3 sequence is CASSLFGGLEKLFF. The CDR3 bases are TGTGCCAGCAGTTTGTTCGGGGGTTTAGAAAAACTGTTTTTT.

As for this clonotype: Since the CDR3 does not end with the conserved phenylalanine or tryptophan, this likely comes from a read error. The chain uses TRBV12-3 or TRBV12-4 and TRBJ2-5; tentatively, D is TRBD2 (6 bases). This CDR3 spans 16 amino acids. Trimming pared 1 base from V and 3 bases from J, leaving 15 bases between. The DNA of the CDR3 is TGTGCCAGCAGTTTAGGGGTAGCGGCCATCAAAGAGACCCAGTACCTC. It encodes CASSLGVAAIKETQYL.